The clone carrying this T cell receptor (beta chain) was counted once. What it recognizes is unknown. The germline gives CDR1 MDHEN, CDR2 SYDVKM. V shed 2 bases and J shed 6 bases, with 5 bases lying between them. The CDR3 runs 11 residues. The data were obtained in a study of CD8+ T cells in alopecia areata. Extraction and reverse transcription of RNA yielded cDNA as the sequencing template. Sequenced by immunoSEQ multiplex PCR; TCRdb stores in-frame clones only, minus some. The table lists about 140,000 clones, about 54% of them singletons, with under 5.5% in the top ten. Study-level points and caveats: Affected lesional scalp, above all in alopecia totalis/universalis, was more clonal than normal scalp.

PBMCs, the starting material, were the source of sorted CD4+ and CD8+ T cells. The J gene is TRBJ2-7, the V gene TRBV28; D is unresolved. This clonotype originated in a human donor in good health. The sample comprised CD4+ T cells sorted from blood. The CDR3 DNA sequence: TGTGCCAGCAGTTTAACGTTCGAGCAGTACTTC. Translated: CASSLTFEQYF.